This passage covers 20 T cell receptor beta chains from one sample sequenced in a study of blood T cell repertoires in COVID-19. Profiling relied on immunoSEQ multiplex PCR, and the TCRdb table lists in-frame clones only, not all of them. This table has 430,000 or so clones, approximately 91% appearing once. Specimen: PBMCs or T cells enriched from blood (not recorded which). Receptors were obtained from a woman aged 18-29 years who had been exposed to COVID-19.

The chain uses TRBV7-2 and TRBJ2-1; D is perhaps TRBD2 (6 bases). CDR1 and CDR2 from the germline V gene are SGHTA and FQGNSA. V lost 6 bases, J lost 8 bases, and 14 bases lay in between. CDR3 length: 13 residues. The CDR3 DNA reads TGTGCCAGCAGAGGTGGAGGGCCCGATGAGCAGTTCTTC. It translates to CASRGGGPDEQFF.

The chain uses TRBV7-2 and TRBJ2-7; 9 nucleotides agree with TRBD2. V lost 3 bases to trimming and J lost 5 bases; unmatched junction nucleotides: 8. The CDR3 extends over 15 amino acids. Germline lookup yields CDR1 SGHTA and CDR2 FQGNSA. CDR3 protein: CASSLGSGRLNEQYF. The DNA for the CDR3 is TGTGCCAGCAGCTTGGGCAGCGGGAGGCTCAACGAGCAGTACTTC.

The chain employs TRBV5-4 and TRBJ2-5; D remains unclear. Trimming removed 0 bases at V and 2 bases at J, with 8 bases between. CDR3 length: 14 amino acids. Germline V gene sequence: CDR1 SGHNT, CDR2 YYREEE (reference sequence). The CDR3 reads CASSLDGLQETQYF. For the CDR3, the DNA is TGTGCCAGCAGCTTGGATGGTCTACAAGAGACCCAGTACTTC.

The chain couples TRBV6-5 to TRBJ2-7; tentative D call: TRBD2 (6 bases). With 6 bases removed from V and 4 bases from J, the gap between germline ends came to 16 bases. The CDR3 runs 14 residues. Per the germline V gene, CDR1 is MNHEY and CDR2 is SVGAGI. The CDR3: CASSGGTVPYEQYF. The CDR3 DNA follows: TGTGCCAGCAGCGGAGGGACGGTGCCTTACGAGCAGTACTTC.

This clone has a handful of counts. The chain uses TRBV3-1 (or the pseudogene TRBV3-2) and TRBJ1-3; D possibly corresponds to TRBD1 (6 bases). CDR1 and CDR2 from the germline V gene are LGHDT and YNNKEL (reference sequence). Between the trimmed V and J ends, which lost 1 base and 0 bases, there was a span of 7 bases. The length of the CDR3 is 15 residues. The CDR3 here is CASSQGTVSGNTIYF. The CDR3, as DNA: TGTGCCAGCAGCCAAGGGACAGTCTCTGGAAACACCATATATTTT.

This chain uses TRBV6-1 with TRBJ2-1; 16 positions match TRBD2. The germline V gene has CDR1 MNHNS and CDR2 SASEGT. The CDR3 is 17 residues long. Losses at the gene ends were 1 base for V and 7 bases for J; bases not matched to a gene: 4. CDR3 sequence: CASSEGGLAGGWNEQFF. In nucleotides, the CDR3 is TGTGCCAGCAGTGAAGGGGGACTAGCGGGAGGGTGGAATGAGCAGTTCTTC.

The chain recombines TRBV3-1 (or the pseudogene TRBV3-2) with TRBJ1-4; 10 nucleotides agree with TRBD1. The CDR3 has 15 residues. The germline gives CDR1 LGHDT, CDR2 YNNKEL (reference sequence). Trimming took 2 bases from V and 6 from J; bases not matched to a gene: 3. This CDR3 is CASSQRQGAYEKLFF. CDR3 DNA: TGTGCCAGCAGCCAAAGACAGGGGGCCTATGAAAAACTGTTTTTT.

The chain is built from TRBV2 and TRBJ2-1; 12 bases are a match to TRBD2. With 6 bases clipped from V and 7 bases from J, the junction kept 10 bases outside the gene matches. The germline V gene encodes CDR1 SNHLY and CDR2 FYNNEI. The CDR3 is 16 amino acids. DNA of the CDR3: TGTGCCAGCAGCAAATCGGCTAGCGGGGGGGCAAATGAGCAGTTCTTC. This encodes CASSKSASGGANEQFF. The full variable domain, in which reference TRBV2 and TRBJ2-1 provide the parts outside the CDR3, is EPEVTQTPSHQVTQMGQEVILRCVPISNHLYFYWYRQILGQKVEFLVSFYNNEISEKSEIFDDQFSVERPDGSNFTLKIRSTKLEDSAMYFCASSKSASGGANEQFFGPGTRLTVL.

This chain connects TRBV11-2 to TRBJ2-7, with 10 bases that match TRBD2. V dropped 2 bases and J dropped 6; count of bases not matched to a gene: 4. The CDR3 sequence is 14 residues long. The V gene's germline CDR1 is SGHAT and CDR2 FQNNGV. In nucleotides, the CDR3 is TGTGCCAGCAGCTTAACTAGCGGGAATTCCGAGCAGTACTTC. Translated: CASSLTSGNSEQYF.

This clone was picked up one time. The J gene is TRBJ2-5, the V gene TRBV4-1, with 8 nucleotides matching TRBD1. J gave up 5 bases and V 0 bases, and 8 bases lay outside the gene matches. The CDR3 is 16 amino acids. Germline values: CDR1 MGHRA, CDR2 YSYEKL. The CDR3 reads CASSQEWQGAWETQYF. CDR3 DNA sequence: TGCGCCAGCAGCCAAGAGTGGCAGGGGGCATGGGAGACCCAGTACTTC.

The rearrangement links TRBV24-1 to TRBJ2-2; weak D call: TRBD2 (7 bases). Between the trimmed V and J ends, which lost 0 bases and 0 bases, there was a span of 10 bases. The CDR3 length is 17 residues. CDR1 is KGHDR and CDR2 is SFDVKD in the germline V gene. For the CDR3, the DNA is TGTGCCACCAGTGATTTGACGGGGGGCACGAACACCGGGGAGCTGTTTTTT. This translates into CATSDLTGGTNTGELFF.

This clone was detected once. The chain links TRBV5-1 to TRBJ2-1, with 11 bases lining up with TRBD2. Unmatched junction bases numbered 11, after V lost 4 bases and J lost 8 bases. CDR1 is SGHRS, CDR2 YFSETQ, per germline. The CDR3 has 16 residues. The CDR3 is CASSPALTSGVYEQFF. For the CDR3, the DNA is TGCGCCAGCAGCCCCGCGTTGACTAGCGGGGTTTATGAGCAGTTCTTC.

The table lists this clone with a count of one. This chain joins TRBV19 and TRBJ1-6; D not certain. The CDR3 runs 15 residues. Germline-derived CDR1 and CDR2 are LNHDA and SQIVND (reference sequence). Trimming shortened V by 0 bases and J by 7 bases, and 10 bases separated the two germline ends. Here the CDR3 DNA reads TGTGCCAGTAGTATAGAGGCAGGCGTCAATTCACCCCTCCACTTT. Its protein product is CASSIEAGVNSPLHF. Filled out from reference TRBV19 and TRBJ1-6, the complete variable domain reads DGGITQSPKYLFRKEGQNVTLSCEQNLNHDAMYWYRQDPGQGLRLIYYSQIVNDFQKGDIAEGYSVSREKKESFPLTVTSAQKNPTAFYLCASSIEAGVNSPLHFGNGTRLTVT.

The CDR3 region has the DNA TGTGCCAGCAGCGCCGGGGGTCCCTATGGCTACACCTTC. Protein: CASSAGGPYGYTF. The V and J genes are TRBV25-1 and TRBJ1-2; the D gene is possibly TRBD1 (5 bases). The CDR3 length is 13 residues. The germline V gene has CDR1 MGHDK and CDR2 SYGVNS. Trimming took 6 bases from V and 4 from J, leaving 12 bases between them.

This clone has a count of ten or more. The chain has TRBV5-6 and TRBJ1-2; TRBD1 is a possible D gene (6 bases). Germline V lookup: CDR1 SGHDT, CDR2 YYEEEE. V shed 6 bases and J shed 5 bases, with 20 bases lying between them. This CDR3 has 15 amino acids. CDR3 nucleotides: TGTGCCAGCACCCCGGAAGGGACAACTGGTTATGGCTACACCTTC. It specifies CASTPEGTTGYGYTF.

This clone was detected only once. This sequence joins TRBV6-6 and TRBJ2-7, with 10 bases aligning to TRBD1. Germline values: CDR1 MNHNY, CDR2 SVGAGI (reference sequence). CDR3 size: 14 residues. Losses at the gene ends were 7 bases for V and 3 bases for J; bases not matched to a gene: 6. The CDR3 sequence: CASIHGTGDYEQYF. The CDR3 DNA sequence: TGTGCCAGCATCCACGGGACAGGGGACTACGAGCAGTACTTC.

The chain is built from TRBV20-1 and TRBJ2-7, with D perhaps matching TRBD2 (5 bases). The CDR3 consists of 11 residues. V lost 3 bases, J lost 7 bases, and 10 bases lay in between. CDR1 DFQATT and CDR2 SNEGSKA come from the germline V gene (reference sequence). CDR3 in DNA: TGCAGTGCTAGTCCTTCGGGGGAGCAGTACTTC. Its protein product is CSASPSGEQYF.

The chain joins TRBV30 to TRBJ1-4, with D tentatively TRBD1 (5 bases). From germline, CDR1 is GTSNPN and CDR2 SVGIG (reference sequence). The germline V and J ends were trimmed by 3 bases and 8 bases, with 10 bases remaining between them. The CDR3 is made up of 12 amino acids. The CDR3 here is CAWSLDREKLFF. The CDR3 DNA reads as TGTGCCTGGAGCCTAGACAGAGAAAAACTGTTTTTT.

The chain couples TRBV11-2 to TRBJ1-5; 8 bases match TRBD1. Looked up from germline, CDR1 is SGHAT and CDR2 is FQNNGV. The CDR3 runs to 15 residues. With V trimmed by 3 bases and J by 2 bases, 3 bases remained unmatched. CDR3 sequence reads: CASSFTDRGNQPQHF. CDR3 nucleotide sequence: TGTGCCAGCAGCTTCACGGACAGGGGCAATCAGCCCCAGCATTTT.

The chain employs TRBV11-1 and TRBJ2-7; TRBD1 matches 7 bases. CDR1 and CDR2 (germline): SGHAT, FQDESV (reference sequence). The trim removed 0 bases at V and 1 base at J, leaving 0 bases unmatched. The CDR3 length is 14 residues. This chain's CDR3 is CASSLAGQSYEQYF. CDR3 DNA sequence: TGTGCCAGCAGCTTAGCGGGACAGTCCTACGAGCAGTACTTC.